A single sample gave rise to the 26 T cell receptor beta chains below, sequenced in a study of CD8+ T cells in alopecia areata. Reverse transcribed after extraction, RNA yielded cDNA as the sequencing template. Assay used: immunoSEQ multiplex PCR; TCRdb lists only in-frame clones, some missing. The sample contains over 150,000 clones, around 50% of which appear only once. Sequenced sample: CD8+ T cells sorted from blood. The receptors were sampled from a human donor in good health.

The chain joins TRBV27 to TRBJ1-1, with a weak D call TRBD1 (5 bases). The length of the CDR3 is 14 residues. V lost 4 bases and J 11 bases, leaving 20 bases between the germline ends. Germline CDR1 is MNHEY and CDR2 is SMNVEV (reference sequence). The CDR3 DNA reads TGTGCCAGCAGTTCACTCCGGGACGGGGGACGTGCTTTCTTT. Translated: CASSSLRDGGRAFF.

The chain combines TRBV5-1 with TRBJ2-7; the match to TRBD1 covers 8 bases. Germline CDR1 SGHRS, CDR2 YFSETQ. This CDR3 is built from 15 residues. J gave up 1 base and V 4 bases, and 7 bases lay outside the gene matches. For the CDR3, the DNA is TGCGCCAGCAGCACAAGGGACAGGAGATCCTACGAGCAGTACTTC. This sequence encodes CASSTRDRRSYEQYF.

Only a few counts were recorded for this clone. The chain is built from TRBV5-1 and TRBJ2-3; 8 bases map to TRBD1. The CDR3 consists of 16 residues. The ends lost 0 bases at V and 3 bases at J; junction bases unmatched: 6. The germline V gene encodes CDR1 SGHRS and CDR2 YFSETQ. CDR3 sequence reads: CASSLVRDRLTDTQYF. CDR3 in DNA: TGCGCCAGCAGCTTGGTGAGGGACAGGTTAACAGATACGCAGTATTTT.

The genes are TRBV14 and TRBJ2-3; 7 positions agree with TRBD1. Germline loops: CDR1 SGHDN, CDR2 FVKESK. Trimming took 3 bases from V and 0 from J; bases not matched to a gene: 3. The CDR3 has 15 amino acids. CDR3: CASSQMGQSTDTQYF. CDR3 sequence (DNA): TGTGCCAGCAGCCAGATGGGACAGAGCACAGATACGCAGTATTTT.

This clone has only a few counts. As DNA, the CDR3 is TGTGCCAGCAGTCGCGGGCTTGGGGACGGAGTGAAAGAGACCCAGTACTTC. It yields the protein CASSRGLGDGVKETQYF. This chain uses TRBV7-9 with TRBJ2-5; D might be TRBD1 or TRBD2, each matching 5 bases. In germline, CDR1 is SEHNR, CDR2 FQNEAQ (reference sequence). CDR3 length: 17 residues. V dropped 6 bases and J dropped 3 bases, with 23 bases sitting between them.

The chain uses TRBV5-1 and TRBJ1-2; 11 positions match TRBD1. CDR1 is SGHRS and CDR2 is YFSETQ in the germline V gene. Trimming removed 4 bases from V and 6 bases from J; junction bases left unmatched: 8. This CDR3 comprises 15 residues. In DNA form, the CDR3 reads TGCGCCAGCAGCCTACGCGGACAGGGGGCGGATGGCTACACCTTC. It is translated as CASSLRGQGADGYTF.

The rearrangement joins TRBV2 to TRBJ2-7; the match to TRBD2 covers 8 bases. V lost 6 bases and J lost 5; bases outside the gene matches: 6. The germline V gene has CDR1 SNHLY and CDR2 FYNNEI. This CDR3 comprises 13 residues. The CDR3 sequence is CASRAIAGNEQYF. Written as DNA, the CDR3 is TGTGCCAGCAGAGCCATAGCGGGGAACGAGCAGTACTTC.

The chain employs TRBV27 and TRBJ1-2; 12 nucleotides align to TRBD1. The germline V gene encodes CDR1 MNHEY and CDR2 SMNVEV (reference sequence). After removal of 2 bases from V and 5 bases from J, the junction contained 6 bases not matched to a gene. The CDR3 totals 16 residues. In DNA form, the CDR3 reads TGTGCCAGCAGTTTACGGGACAGGGGGCCGATGTATGGCTACACCTTC. This codes for CASSLRDRGPMYGYTF.

The chain employs TRBV11-1 and TRBJ1-1; D perhaps matches TRBD1 (5 bases). The CDR3 has 13 residues. With 5 bases removed from V and 2 bases from J, the gap between germline ends came to 9 bases. Looked up from germline, CDR1 is SGHAT and CDR2 is FQDESV (reference sequence). In nucleotides, the CDR3 is TGTGCCAGCAGCGATACAGGTAACACTGAAGCTTTCTTT. It encodes CASSDTGNTEAFF.

This chain links TRBV5-1 with TRBJ1-1, with 7 nucleotides matching TRBD1. Per the germline V gene, CDR1 is SGHRS and CDR2 is YFSETQ. CDR3 length: 15 residues. The J segment lost 4 bases and the V segment lost 3 bases, leaving 9 bases of the junction unmatched. Written as DNA, the CDR3 is TGCGCCAGCAGCTCGACAGGGACGGTTGTCACTGAAGCTTTCTTT. It codes for CASSSTGTVVTEAFF.

This clone showed up just a few times. The V and J genes are TRBV25-1 and TRBJ2-5, with D perhaps matching TRBD1 (6 bases). There are 15 residues in the CDR3. Germline assignment: CDR1 MGHDK and CDR2 SYGVNS. The ends were cut back, 6 bases at V and 4 bases at J, with 18 bases in the middle. CDR3 sequence reads: CASRKGDTWGETQYF. Here the CDR3 DNA reads TGTGCCAGCAGAAAGGGGGACACCTGGGGAGAGACCCAGTACTTC.

The V gene is TRBV4-1, the J gene TRBJ2-1; TRBD2 is a possible D gene (5 bases). The CDR3 is 13 amino acids. Germline V gene data show CDR1 as MGHRA and CDR2 as YSYEKL. Trimming took off 2 bases at V and 9 bases at J, with 11 bases between the two ends. CDR3 region: CASSQQSGGEQFF. The CDR3 DNA sequence: TGCGCCAGCAGCCAACAATCAGGAGGTGAGCAGTTCTTC.

In this sample, this clone turned up once. This chain uses TRBV29-1 with TRBJ1-1; no clear D. V lost 4 bases to trimming and J lost 1 base, with 7 bases between them. This CDR3 has 12 residues. Germline CDR1 and CDR2: SQVTM and ANQGSEA. Here the CDR3 DNA reads TGCAGCGTTGGGGGATGGAACACTGAAGCTTTCTTT. Translated, it gives CSVGGWNTEAFF.

The gene calls are TRBV4-2 and TRBJ2-7; 7 bases match TRBD1. The germline gives CDR1 LGHNA, CDR2 YNFKEQ. The CDR3 is 16 amino acids. V trimming: 0 bases; J trimming: 0 bases; junction bases outside the gene matches: 5. The CDR3 is CASSQEDRESSYEQYF. As DNA, the CDR3 is TGTGCCAGCAGCCAAGAAGACAGGGAGAGCTCCTACGAGCAGTACTTC.

This chain connects TRBV5-1 to TRBJ1-1; TRBD1 matches 12 bases. V gave up 3 bases and J gave up 1 base; unmatched junction bases: 4. This CDR3 region has 16 residues. The germline V gene has CDR1 SGHRS and CDR2 YFSETQ. CDR3 DNA sequence: TGCGCCAGCAGCTCGGGGACAGGGGGCTGGAACACTGAAGCTTTCTTT. It encodes CASSSGTGGWNTEAFF.

This clone was counted a few times. The chain carries TRBV15 and TRBJ1-6; unclear D gene. Germline V gene data show CDR1 as LNHNV and CDR2 as YYDKDF (reference sequence). V lost 0 bases and J lost 9, with 12 bases in between. The CDR3 totals 15 residues. CDR3 sequence reads: CATSRDKSVISPLHF. CDR3 DNA sequence: TGTGCCACCAGCAGAGATAAGTCGGTAATTTCACCCCTCCACTTT.

The chain uses TRBV9 and TRBJ2-2; D uncertain. Trimming shortened V by 0 bases and J by 0 bases, and 9 bases separated the two germline ends. CDR1 SGDLS and CDR2 YYNGEE come from the germline V gene. The CDR3 covers 16 residues. The CDR3 protein is CASSVEPDANTGELFF. The CDR3 DNA is TGTGCCAGCAGCGTAGAGCCAGACGCGAACACCGGGGAGCTGTTTTTT.

The gene calls are TRBV5-1 and TRBJ1-1; 8 nucleotides agree with TRBD1. The CDR3 loop spans 13 amino acids. V lost 4 bases, J lost 5 bases, and 4 bases stayed unmatched. CDR1 SGHRS and CDR2 YFSETQ come from the germline V gene. CDR3 in DNA: TGCGCCAGCAGCGGACAGGGTAAAACTGAAGCTTTCTTT. Translation: CASSGQGKTEAFF.

The chain combines TRBV30 with TRBJ1-1; D might be TRBD1 (5 bases). Looked up from germline, CDR1 is GTSNPN and CDR2 is SVGIG (reference sequence). V lost 5 bases, J lost 4 bases, and 11 bases lay in between. The CDR3 has 12 residues. The CDR3 here is CAWGDSGTEAFF. In DNA, the CDR3 is TGTGCCTGGGGAGACAGTGGCACTGAAGCTTTCTTT. Full variable domain (missing parts from reference TRBV30 and TRBJ1-1): SQTIHQWPATLVQPVGSPLSLECTVEGTSNPNLYWYRQAAGRGLQLLFYSVGIGQISSEVPQNLSASRPQDRQFILSSKKLLLSDSGFYLCAWGDSGTEAFFGQGTRLTVV.

The gene calls are TRBV6-1 and TRBJ1-2, with D unclear. CDR1 is MNHNS and CDR2 is SASEGT in the germline V gene. Deletions cut 0 bases from V and 4 bases from J, with 3 bases between. This CDR3 is built from 12 residues. Here the CDR3 reads CASSEAPYGYTF. CDR3 sequence (DNA): TGTGCCAGCAGTGAAGCCCCCTATGGCTACACCTTC.

This clone occurred a few times. J is TRBJ1-2 and V is TRBV10-2; a possible D gene is TRBD1 (5 bases). From germline, CDR1 is WSHSY and CDR2 SAAADI. The CDR3 runs 15 residues. Trimming left V 2 bases short and J 3 bases short, with 13 bases between. Here the CDR3 reads CASSEDNEGYYGYTF. The CDR3 DNA is TGCGCCAGCAGTGAGGACAACGAGGGGTACTATGGCTACACCTTC.

The CDR3 spells CASTGAFGSPLHF. DNA for the CDR3: TGTGCCAGCACTGGGGCTTTCGGTTCACCCCTCCACTTT. The chain combines TRBV25-1 with TRBJ1-6, with D possibly matching TRBD1 (5 bases). The CDR3 contains 13 residues. Trimming pared 7 bases from V and 9 bases from J, leaving 13 bases between. CDR1 MGHDK and CDR2 SYGVNS come from the germline V gene.

This chain connects TRBV6-1 to TRBJ1-5; the match to TRBD1 covers 10 bases. This CDR3 has 16 residues. J was trimmed by 1 base and V by 3 bases; bases with no gene match: 3. Germline V gives CDR1 MNHNS, CDR2 SASEGT. The CDR3 spells CASSDGTGESNQPQHF. CDR3 in DNA: TGTGCCAGCAGTGACGGGACAGGGGAGAGCAATCAGCCCCAGCATTTT.

This sequence joins TRBV2 and TRBJ2-7; no clear D gene. Germline V gene sequence: CDR1 SNHLY, CDR2 FYNNEI. Deletions cut 3 bases from V and 6 bases from J, with 3 bases between. This CDR3 has 10 amino acids. The CDR3 nucleotides read TGTGCCAGCAGTGACCGCGAGCAGTACTTC. This sequence encodes CASSDREQYF.

This chain uses TRBV5-4 with TRBJ1-6, with D tentatively TRBD1 (5 bases). The CDR3 consists of 13 residues. The V gene lost 1 base and the J gene lost 10 bases, with 9 bases spanning the gap. Germline CDR1 reads SGHNT; CDR2 reads YYREEE (reference sequence). The CDR3 DNA is TGTGCCAGCAGCTTGCTGGGGGACTCACCCCTCCACTTT. Its protein product is CASSLLGDSPLHF. The full variable domain, in which reference TRBV5-4 and TRBJ1-6 provide the parts outside the CDR3, is ETGVTQSPTHLIKTRGQQVTLRCSSQSGHNTVSWYQQALGQGPQFIFQYYREEENGRGNFPPRFSGLQFPNYSSELNVNALELDDSALYLCASSLLGDSPLHFGNGTRLTVT.

The chain recombines TRBV5-1 with TRBJ1-5, with TRBD1 identical over 9 bases. From germline, CDR1 is SGHRS and CDR2 YFSETQ. Germline trimming cut 0 bases from V and 7 bases from J; bases unmatched to any gene: 11. This CDR3 comprises 17 residues. The CDR3 here is CASSLVISGDRVQPQHF. CDR3 in DNA: TGCGCCAGCAGCTTGGTCATATCGGGGGACAGGGTACAGCCCCAGCATTTT.